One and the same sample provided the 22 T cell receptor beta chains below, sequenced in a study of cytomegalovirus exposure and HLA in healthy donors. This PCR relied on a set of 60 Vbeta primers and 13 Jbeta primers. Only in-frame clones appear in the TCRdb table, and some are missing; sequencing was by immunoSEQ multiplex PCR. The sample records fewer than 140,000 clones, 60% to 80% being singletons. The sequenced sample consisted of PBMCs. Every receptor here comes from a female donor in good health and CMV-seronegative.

CDR3 in DNA: TGTGCCAGCAGCCGAGAGCCGGGGTTCAATGAGCAGTTCTTC. This translates into CASSREPGFNEQFF. This chain connects TRBV7-2 to TRBJ2-1; perhaps TRBD2 as D (5 bases). Germline lookup yields CDR1 SGHTA and CDR2 FQGNSA. V dropped 5 bases and J dropped 6 bases, with 14 bases sitting between them. The CDR3 contains 14 residues.

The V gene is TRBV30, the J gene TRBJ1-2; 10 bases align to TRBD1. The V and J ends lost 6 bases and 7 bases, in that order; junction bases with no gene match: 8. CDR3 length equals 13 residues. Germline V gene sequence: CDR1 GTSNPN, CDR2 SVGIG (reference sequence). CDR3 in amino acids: CACLDRGVRGYTF. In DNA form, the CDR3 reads TGTGCCTGCCTGGACAGGGGGGTGCGTGGCTACACCTTC.

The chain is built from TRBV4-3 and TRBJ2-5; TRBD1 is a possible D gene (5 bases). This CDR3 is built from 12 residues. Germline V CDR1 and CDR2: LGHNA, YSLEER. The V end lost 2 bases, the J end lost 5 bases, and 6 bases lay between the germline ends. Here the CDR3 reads CASSQPGETQYF. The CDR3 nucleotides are TGCGCCAGCAGCCAACCAGGGGAGACCCAGTACTTC.

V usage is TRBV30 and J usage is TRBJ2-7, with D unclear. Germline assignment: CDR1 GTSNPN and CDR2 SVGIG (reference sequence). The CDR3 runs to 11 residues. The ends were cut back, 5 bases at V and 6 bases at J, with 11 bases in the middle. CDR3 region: CAWGHGSEQYF. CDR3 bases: TGTGCCTGGGGGCACGGATCCGAGCAGTACTTC.

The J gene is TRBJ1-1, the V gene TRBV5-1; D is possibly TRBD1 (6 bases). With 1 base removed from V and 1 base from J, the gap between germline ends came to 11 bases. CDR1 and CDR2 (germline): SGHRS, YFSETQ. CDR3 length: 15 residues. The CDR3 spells CASSLLGGANTEAFF. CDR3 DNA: TGCGCCAGCAGCTTGCTTGGGGGGGCGAACACTGAAGCTTTCTTT. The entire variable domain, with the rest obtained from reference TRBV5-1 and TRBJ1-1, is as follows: KAGVTQTPRYLIKTRGQQVTLSCSPISGHRSVSWYQQTPGQGLQFLFEYFSETQRNKGNFPGRFSGRQFSNSRSEMNVSTLELGDSALYLCASSLLGGANTEAFFGQGTRLTVV.

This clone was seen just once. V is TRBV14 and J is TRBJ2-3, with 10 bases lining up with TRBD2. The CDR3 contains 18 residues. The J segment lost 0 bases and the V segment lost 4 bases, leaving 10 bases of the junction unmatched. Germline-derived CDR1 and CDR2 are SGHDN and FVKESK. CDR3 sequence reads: CASSRDPGLATSTDTQYF. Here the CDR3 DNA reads TGTGCCAGCAGCCGAGACCCGGGACTAGCGACTAGCACAGATACGCAGTATTTT.

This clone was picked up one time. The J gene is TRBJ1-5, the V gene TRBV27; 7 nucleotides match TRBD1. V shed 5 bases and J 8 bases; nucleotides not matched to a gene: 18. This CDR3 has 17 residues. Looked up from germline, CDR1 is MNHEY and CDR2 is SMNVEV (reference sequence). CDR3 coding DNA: TGTGCCAGCAGTCCTATTACGGTGACAGGGAGGAGTGAGCCCCAGCATTTT. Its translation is CASSPITVTGRSEPQHF.

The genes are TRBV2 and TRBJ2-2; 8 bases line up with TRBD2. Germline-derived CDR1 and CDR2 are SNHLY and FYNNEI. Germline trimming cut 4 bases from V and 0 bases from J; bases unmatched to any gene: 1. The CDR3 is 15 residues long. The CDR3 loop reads CASSVSGTNTGELFF. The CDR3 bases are TGTGCCAGCAGTGTTAGCGGGACGAACACCGGGGAGCTGTTTTTT.

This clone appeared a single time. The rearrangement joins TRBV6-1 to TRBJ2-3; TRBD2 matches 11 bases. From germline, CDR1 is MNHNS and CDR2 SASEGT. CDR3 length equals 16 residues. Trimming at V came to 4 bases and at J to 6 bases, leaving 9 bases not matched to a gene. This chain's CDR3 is CASSGRGTSGWDTQYF. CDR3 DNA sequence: TGTGCCAGCAGTGGTCGGGGGACTAGCGGTTGGGATACGCAGTATTTT.

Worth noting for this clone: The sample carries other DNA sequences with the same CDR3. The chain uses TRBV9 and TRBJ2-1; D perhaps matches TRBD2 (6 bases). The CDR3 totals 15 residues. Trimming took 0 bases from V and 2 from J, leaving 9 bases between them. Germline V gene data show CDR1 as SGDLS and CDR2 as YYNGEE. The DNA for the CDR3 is TGTGCCAGCAGCGTAGAGGGCGGGACCTACAATGAGCAGTTCTTC. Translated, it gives CASSVEGGTYNEQFF.

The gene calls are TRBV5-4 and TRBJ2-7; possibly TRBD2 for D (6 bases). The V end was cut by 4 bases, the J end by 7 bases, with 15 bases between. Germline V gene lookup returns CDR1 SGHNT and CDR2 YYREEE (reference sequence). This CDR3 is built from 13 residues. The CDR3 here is CASSPGPGVEQYF. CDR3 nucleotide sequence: TGTGCCAGCAGCCCGGGACCGGGGGTTGAGCAGTACTTC.

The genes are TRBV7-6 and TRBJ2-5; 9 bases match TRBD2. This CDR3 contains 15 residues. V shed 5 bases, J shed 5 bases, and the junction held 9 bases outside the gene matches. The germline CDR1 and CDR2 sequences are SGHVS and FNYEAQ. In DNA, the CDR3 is TGTGCCAGCAGCCCCTTCGCGGGAGGGGTGGAGACCCAGTACTTC. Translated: CASSPFAGGVETQYF.

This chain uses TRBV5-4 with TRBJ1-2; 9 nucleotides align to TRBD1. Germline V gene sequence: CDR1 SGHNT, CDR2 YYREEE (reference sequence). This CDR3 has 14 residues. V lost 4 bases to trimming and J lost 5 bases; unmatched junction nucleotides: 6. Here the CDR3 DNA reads TGTGCCAGCAGCGTACAGGGGGCGCGGTATGGCTACACCTTC. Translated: CASSVQGARYGYTF.

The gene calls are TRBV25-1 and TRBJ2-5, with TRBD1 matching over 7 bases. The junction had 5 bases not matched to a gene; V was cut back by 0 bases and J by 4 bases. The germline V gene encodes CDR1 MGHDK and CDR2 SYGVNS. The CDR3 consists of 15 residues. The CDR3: CASSEYLGGGETQYF. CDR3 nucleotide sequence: TGTGCCAGCAGTGAATATCTAGGGGGCGGAGAGACCCAGTACTTC.

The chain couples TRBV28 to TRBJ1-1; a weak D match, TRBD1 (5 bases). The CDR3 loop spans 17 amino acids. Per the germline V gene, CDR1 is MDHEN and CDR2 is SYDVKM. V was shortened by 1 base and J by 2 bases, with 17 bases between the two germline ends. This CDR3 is CASSLSLGGEGNTEAFF. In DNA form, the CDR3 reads TGTGCCAGCAGTTTATCGCTCGGGGGGGAGGGTAACACTGAAGCTTTCTTT.

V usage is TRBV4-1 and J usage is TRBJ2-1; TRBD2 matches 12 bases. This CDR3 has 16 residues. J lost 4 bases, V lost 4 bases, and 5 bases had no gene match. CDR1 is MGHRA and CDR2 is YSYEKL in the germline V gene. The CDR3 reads CASSLSTSGSYNEQFF. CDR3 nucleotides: TGCGCCAGCAGCCTATCGACTAGCGGGAGTTACAATGAGCAGTTCTTC.

The CDR3 spells CASSLLQGAGYNEQFF. DNA of the CDR3: TGTGCCAGCAGTTTATTACAGGGGGCTGGTTACAATGAGCAGTTCTTC. The chain links TRBV27 to TRBJ2-1; TRBD1 matches at 9 bases. There are 16 residues in the CDR3. The junction had 5 bases not matched to a gene; V was cut back by 1 base and J by 4 bases. Germline V CDR1 and CDR2: MNHEY, SMNVEV (reference sequence).

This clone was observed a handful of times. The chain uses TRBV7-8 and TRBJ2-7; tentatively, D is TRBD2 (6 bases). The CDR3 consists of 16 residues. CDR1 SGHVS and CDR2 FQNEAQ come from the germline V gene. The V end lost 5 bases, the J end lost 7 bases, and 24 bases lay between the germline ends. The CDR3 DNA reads TGTGCCAGCAGCCAGAGAGGAGGGACTGAGGCGGGTGAGCAGTACTTC. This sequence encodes CASSQRGGTEAGEQYF.

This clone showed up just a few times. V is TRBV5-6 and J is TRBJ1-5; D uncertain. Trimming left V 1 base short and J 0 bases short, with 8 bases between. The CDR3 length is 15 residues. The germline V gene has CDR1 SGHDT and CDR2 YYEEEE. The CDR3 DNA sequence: TGTGCCAGCAGCTTGTCGGGGATTAGCAATCAGCCCCAGCATTTT. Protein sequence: CASSLSGISNQPQHF.

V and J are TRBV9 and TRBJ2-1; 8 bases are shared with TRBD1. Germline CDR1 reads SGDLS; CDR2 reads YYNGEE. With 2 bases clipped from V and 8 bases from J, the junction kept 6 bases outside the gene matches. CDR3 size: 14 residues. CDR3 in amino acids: CASSVGQGLDEQFF. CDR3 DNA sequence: TGTGCCAGCAGCGTTGGACAGGGACTGGATGAGCAGTTCTTC.

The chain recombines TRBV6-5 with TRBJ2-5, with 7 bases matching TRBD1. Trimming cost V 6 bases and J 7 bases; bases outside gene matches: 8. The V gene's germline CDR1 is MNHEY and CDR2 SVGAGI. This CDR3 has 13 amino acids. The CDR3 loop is CASRQDRVGTQYF. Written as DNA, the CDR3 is TGTGCCAGCAGGCAAGACAGGGTTGGGACCCAGTACTTC.

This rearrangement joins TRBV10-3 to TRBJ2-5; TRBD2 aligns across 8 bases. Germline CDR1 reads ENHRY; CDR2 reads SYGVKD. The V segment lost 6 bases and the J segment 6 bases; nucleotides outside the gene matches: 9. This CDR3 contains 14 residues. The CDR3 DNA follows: TGTGCCATCAGGGGGGTACAGCGGGAGCAGACCCAGTACTTC. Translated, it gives CAIRGVQREQTQYF.